This T cell receptor beta chain was identified in a study of blood T cell repertoires in COVID-19. Background on the study: T cells, B-cell-depleted T cells, or PBMCs supplied cDNA or gDNA.

CDR3 length: 12 residues. V dropped 4 bases and J dropped 5 bases, with 9 bases sitting between them. The germline gives CDR1 MDHEN, CDR2 SYDVKM. Original handling: Nucleated cell counts were estimated from reference gene primer amplification. Profiling relied on immunoSEQ multiplex PCR, and the TCRdb table lists in-frame clones only, not all of them. That table furnishes V, J and clone size, whereas the DNA furnished D and trimming. This sample has a few hundred thousand clones; 86% occur once, and the top ten carry 10% to 15%. The clonotype originates from a man aged 80 or over with acute or convalescent COVID-19. This chain links TRBV28 with TRBJ2-7; D may be TRBD1 (6 bases). Input material: peripheral blood. The CDR3 reads CASSSYRDEQYF. CDR3 nucleotide sequence: TGTGCCAGCAGTTCCTACAGGGACGAGCAGTACTTC. The full variable domain, rest sourced from reference TRBV28 and TRBJ2-7, is DVKVTQSSRYLVKRTGEKVFLECVQDMDHENMFWYRQDPGLGLRLIYFSYDVKMKEKGDIPEGYSVSREKKERFSLILESASTNQTSMYLCASSSYRDEQYFGPGTRLTVT.